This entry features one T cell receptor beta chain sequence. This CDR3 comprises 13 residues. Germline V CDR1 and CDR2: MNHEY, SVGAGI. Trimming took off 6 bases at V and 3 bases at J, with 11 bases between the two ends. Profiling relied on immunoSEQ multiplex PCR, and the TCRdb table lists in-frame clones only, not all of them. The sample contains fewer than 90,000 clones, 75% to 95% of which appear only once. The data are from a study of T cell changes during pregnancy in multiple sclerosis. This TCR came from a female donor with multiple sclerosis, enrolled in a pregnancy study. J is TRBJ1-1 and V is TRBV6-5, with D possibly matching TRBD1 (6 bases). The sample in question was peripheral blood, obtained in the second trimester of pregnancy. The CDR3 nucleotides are TGTGCCAGCAGACGCAGGGGTGACACTGAAGCTTTCTTT. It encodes CASRRRGDTEAFF.